The clone carrying this T cell receptor beta chain has a handful of counts. Its cognate antigen is unknown. The source of the sample is a study of T cells after yellow fever vaccination. Notes on the study in general: Peaking faster, on day 5 versus 15, the secondary response was nonetheless weaker. The CD4 compartment and the CD8 compartment contained a small share of clonotypes in common. Booster sampling recovered most clones from primary vaccination (96% CD4, around 88% CD8).

V gave up 1 base and J gave up 7 bases, with 13 bases separating them. Germline V gene lookup returns CDR1 SEHNR and CDR2 FQNEAQ (reference sequence). There are 14 residues in the CDR3. Generation of TCR cDNA used 5'RACE template switching (which added a universal primer site and UMIs). TCRdb re-derived calls from the 5' RACE reads in MiXCR, one entry per CDR3 protein. Of approximately 350,000 distinct CDR3 sequences listed, more than 9% are singletons. The gene calls are TRBV7-9 and TRBJ1-1; D gene unclear. The sequencing here drew on PBMCs, taken on the day of the first yellow fever vaccination. This TCR was sampled from a man aged 18 to 30 who received the YFV17D yellow fever vaccine. CDR3 DNA sequence: TGTGCCAGCAGCTTAGAGCATAGGGCGGGTGAAGCTTTCTTT. Its protein is CASSLEHRAGEAFF.